These 28 T cell receptor beta chains were all obtained from the same sample, sequenced in a study of siplizumab effects on memory and regulatory T cells. The table came from immunoSEQ multiplex PCR; TCRdb's copy has only in-frame clones and leaves some out. The repertoire holds about 100,000 clones, with about 90% as singletons. The material sequenced was CD4+ T cells sorted from blood. The receptor set was obtained from a human donor in good health.

The chain links TRBV6-6 to TRBJ2-2, with 12 bases matching TRBD2. V was pared by 2 bases and J by 7 bases, with 5 bases of the junction left unmatched. The length of the CDR3 is 16 residues. Germline V gives CDR1 MNHNY, CDR2 SVGAGI (reference sequence). The CDR3 sequence is CASSYALAGGDGELFF. The CDR3 nucleotides read TGTGCCAGCAGTTACGCTCTAGCGGGGGGGGACGGGGAGCTGTTTTTT.

This chain links TRBV7-8 with TRBJ1-2; D gene ambiguous. Germline V CDR1 and CDR2: SGHVS, FQNEAQ. The CDR3 spans 12 residues. The V and J ends lost 3 bases and 5 bases respectively, with 7 bases between them. DNA of the CDR3: TGTGCCAGCAGCTTTGGGGTTTATGGCTACACCTTC. Translation gives CASSFGVYGYTF. Using reference TRBV7-8 and TRBJ1-2 for the parts outside the CDR3, the full variable domain is GAGVSQSPRYKVAKRGQDVALRCDPISGHVSLFWYQQALGQGPEFLTYFQNEAQLDKSGLPSDRFFAERPEGSVSTLKIQRTQQEDSAVYLCASSFGVYGYTFGSGTRLTVV.

This clone is a singleton in its sample. The chain couples TRBV2 to TRBJ2-3; 10 nucleotides agree with TRBD2. Germline V gene lookup returns CDR1 SNHLY and CDR2 FYNNEI. V dropped 5 bases and J dropped 10; count of bases not matched to a gene: 6. The CDR3 has 13 amino acids. CDR3: CASSPGTSVAQYF. The CDR3 DNA reads as TGTGCCAGCAGTCCCGGGACTAGCGTCGCGCAGTATTTT.

This chain uses TRBV5-1 with TRBJ2-5; maybe TRBD2 (6 bases). The V gene's germline CDR1 is SGHRS and CDR2 YFSETQ. The V and J ends lost 0 bases and 5 bases respectively, with 11 bases between them. This CDR3 has 14 residues. The CDR3: CASSLEPLAETQYF. The DNA for the CDR3 is TGCGCCAGCAGCTTGGAACCGCTAGCGGAGACCCAGTACTTC.

This clone was detected only a few times. The rearrangement joins TRBV19 to TRBJ2-5; 11 positions match TRBD2. The CDR3 runs to 16 residues. V gave up 5 bases and J gave up 2 bases; unmatched junction bases: 7. Per the germline V gene, CDR1 is LNHDA and CDR2 is SQIVND (reference sequence). The CDR3 DNA follows: TGTGCCAGTAGTTCCCTAGCGGGGGGCCTTCAAGAGACCCAGTACTTC. It yields the protein CASSSLAGGLQETQYF.

V is TRBV6-1 and J is TRBJ1-1; no definite D call. The CDR3 extends over 15 amino acids. The germline CDR1 and CDR2 sequences are MNHNS and SASEGT. The germline V and J ends were trimmed by 5 bases and 0 bases, with 13 bases remaining between them. The DNA for the CDR3 is TGTGCCAGCAGTTCGGGTCCAGGTTTGAACACTGAAGCTTTCTTT. Translating gives CASSSGPGLNTEAFF.

This clone was detected once. This sequence joins TRBV19 and TRBJ1-2; D unresolved. CDR3 length: 13 amino acids. Per germline, CDR1 LNHDA and CDR2 SQIVND (reference sequence). The V end lost 3 bases, the J end lost 8 bases, and 13 bases lay between the germline ends. CDR3 residues: CASSIGQAMGYTF. The CDR3 coding sequence is TGTGCCAGTAGTATTGGGCAGGCGATGGGCTACACCTTC.

V usage is TRBV28 and J usage is TRBJ1-5; TRBD1 is a possible D gene (5 bases). The CDR3 spans 14 residues. V lost 2 bases and J 4 bases, leaving 9 bases between the germline ends. Germline values: CDR1 MDHEN, CDR2 SYDVKM. The CDR3: CASSLVGGNQPQHF. CDR3 DNA: TGTGCCAGCAGTTTAGTCGGGGGGAATCAGCCCCAGCATTTT.

The gene calls are TRBV28 and TRBJ1-4, with D maybe TRBD1 (5 bases). CDR3 size: 15 residues. The V end was cut by 5 bases, the J end by 2 bases, with 12 bases between. The V gene's germline CDR1 is MDHEN and CDR2 SYDVKM. CDR3 residues: CASSSPGATNEKLFF. The CDR3 DNA follows: TGTGCCAGCAGTAGCCCCGGGGCGACTAATGAAAAACTGTTTTTT.

The CDR3 DNA is TGCAGCACCAGACAGGGGGCATATGGCTACACCTTC. Amino acid sequence: CSTRQGAYGYTF. The gene calls are TRBV29-1 and TRBJ1-2, with 10 bases lining up with TRBD1. The trim removed 8 bases at V and 5 bases at J, leaving 5 bases unmatched. Germline lookup yields CDR1 SQVTM and CDR2 ANQGSEA. The CDR3 runs to 12 residues.

The CDR3 here is CSGGQVNEKLFF. The CDR3 DNA is TGCAGCGGGGGACAGGTTAATGAAAAACTGTTTTTT. The gene calls are TRBV29-1 and TRBJ1-4; 8 bases line up with TRBD1. Per germline, CDR1 SQVTM and CDR2 ANQGSEA. Trimming at V came to 7 bases and at J to 4 bases, leaving 2 bases not matched to a gene. This CDR3 contains 12 residues.

The chain uses TRBV6-4 and TRBJ1-1, with D possibly matching TRBD1 (5 bases). This CDR3 is 14 amino acids long. The germline V and J ends were trimmed by 6 bases and 3 bases, with 14 bases remaining between them. CDR1 is MRHNA and CDR2 is SNTAGT in the germline V gene. The CDR3, as DNA: TGTGCCAGCAGAGCCCAGGGTTGGGACACTGAAGCTTTCTTT. It yields the protein CASRAQGWDTEAFF.

V is TRBV9 and J is TRBJ1-3; D call uncertain. The V and J ends lost 0 bases and 0 bases respectively, with 7 bases between them. Germline lookup yields CDR1 SGDLS and CDR2 YYNGEE. CDR3 length: 15 amino acids. The chain's CDR3 is CASSVGSVSGNTIYF. The DNA for the CDR3 is TGTGCCAGCAGCGTAGGATCAGTCTCTGGAAACACCATATATTTT. The full variable domain, in which reference TRBV9 and TRBJ1-3 provide the parts outside the CDR3, is DSGVTQTPKHLITATGQRVTLRCSPRSGDLSVYWYQQSLDQGLQFLIQYYNGEERAKGNILERFSAQQFPDLHSELNLSSLELGDSALYFCASSVGSVSGNTIYFGEGSWLTVV.

The gene calls are TRBV28 and TRBJ2-5; tentative D call: TRBD1 (7 bases). Trimming removed 5 bases at V and 5 bases at J, with 18 bases between. Germline values: CDR1 MDHEN, CDR2 SYDVKM. The CDR3 contains 15 residues. The CDR3 sequence is CASSSRQGGQETQYF. The CDR3 DNA follows: TGTGCCAGCAGTAGCCGACAGGGAGGTCAGGAGACCCAGTACTTC.

This chain connects TRBV5-4 to TRBJ2-4; 9 bases match TRBD1. Germline assignment: CDR1 SGHNT and CDR2 YYREEE (reference sequence). This CDR3 comprises 16 residues. V shed 4 bases, J shed 3 bases, and the junction held 8 bases outside the gene matches. CDR3 region: CASSIGQGRLKNIQYF. CDR3 sequence (DNA): TGTGCCAGCAGCATAGGACAGGGGAGGCTCAAAAACATTCAGTACTTC.

Written as DNA, the CDR3 is TGTGCCAGCAGCGACAGGGGGGGAGAGACCCAGTACTTC. Protein product: CASSDRGGETQYF. The chain joins TRBV4-2 to TRBJ2-5; 9 bases are shared with TRBD1. Germline CDR1 and CDR2: LGHNA and YNFKEQ. This CDR3 has 13 residues. V lost 5 bases, J lost 4 bases, and 2 bases stayed unmatched.

V and J are TRBV28 and TRBJ2-2, with D perhaps TRBD1 (6 bases). Per the germline V gene, CDR1 is MDHEN and CDR2 is SYDVKM. This CDR3 comprises 17 residues. V was cut by 2 bases and J by 2 bases, with 15 bases left in between. The CDR3, as DNA: TGTGCCAGCAGTTTAAAATACGGACAGATAAACACCGGGGAGCTGTTTTTT. This codes for CASSLKYGQINTGELFF.

The chain couples TRBV6-1 to TRBJ2-7; the D is unclear. The V gene's germline CDR1 is MNHNS and CDR2 SASEGT. Trimming removed 4 bases from V and 3 bases from J, with 16 bases in between. The CDR3 has 15 amino acids. CDR3 DNA: TGTGCCAGCAGTGTGGGCGACTTGAAACTCTACGAGCAGTACTTC. Protein product: CASSVGDLKLYEQYF.

The rearrangement joins TRBV28 to TRBJ2-7, with 7 bases lining up with TRBD1. Germline V lookup: CDR1 MDHEN, CDR2 SYDVKM. The CDR3 consists of 15 residues. Unmatched junction bases numbered 7, after V lost 4 bases and J lost 1 base. CDR3 in DNA: TGTGCCAGCAGTTCAGGACAGGAGTTATCCTACGAGCAGTACTTC. It yields the protein CASSSGQELSYEQYF.

The chain recombines TRBV15 with TRBJ1-4; unclear D gene. Trimming removed 0 bases from V and 0 bases from J, with 11 bases in between. The CDR3 loop spans 17 amino acids. The germline V gene encodes CDR1 LNHNV and CDR2 YYDKDF (reference sequence). In nucleotides, the CDR3 is TGTGCCACCAGCAGAGAACCCACCGGGGCAACTAATGAAAAACTGTTTTTT. Translating gives CATSREPTGATNEKLFF.

The chain links TRBV2 to TRBJ2-1; D remains unclear. Trimming left V 6 bases short and J 1 base short, with 7 bases between. The germline gives CDR1 SNHLY, CDR2 FYNNEI. The CDR3 consists of 13 residues. CDR3 in DNA: TGTGCCAGCAGCAGTACTTCCTACAATGAGCAGTTCTTC. This encodes CASSSTSYNEQFF.

The V call is TRBV7-2, the J call TRBJ2-7; 7 nucleotides match TRBD1. V gave up 5 bases and J gave up 3 bases; unmatched junction bases: 7. The CDR3 sequence is 14 residues long. CDR1 is SGHTA and CDR2 is FQGNSA in the germline V gene. The CDR3 sequence is CASSQGELFYEQYF. The CDR3 DNA reads as TGTGCCAGCAGCCAGGGGGAACTATTCTACGAGCAGTACTTC.

This clone was observed once. The chain has TRBV9 and TRBJ1-5, with 10 positions matching TRBD1. With 6 bases clipped from V and 2 bases from J, the junction kept 5 bases outside the gene matches. The CDR3 has 15 amino acids. In germline, CDR1 is SGDLS, CDR2 YYNGEE. The CDR3 loop is CASTPGTGGNQPQHF. In nucleotides, the CDR3 is TGTGCCAGCACTCCCGGGACAGGGGGCAATCAGCCCCAGCATTTT.

About this clone itself: At the DNA level, this CDR3 is encoded by other sequences in the same sample as well. V gene TRBV6-5 combines with J gene TRBJ1-1; no reliable D call. V lost 0 bases and J 2 bases, leaving 4 bases between the germline ends. The CDR3 has 13 residues. CDR1 MNHEY and CDR2 SVGAGI come from the germline V gene. The CDR3 DNA follows: TGTGCCAGCAGTTACTCTCGCAACACTGAAGCTTTCTTT. It translates to CASSYSRNTEAFF.

The chain uses TRBV2 and TRBJ1-6; D is ambiguous. Deletions cut 6 bases from V and 1 base from J, with 10 bases between. The CDR3 extends over 15 amino acids. CDR1 is SNHLY, CDR2 FYNNEI, per germline. CDR3 coding DNA: TGTGCCAGCAGAAGGGAAGGGTCCTATAATTCACCCCTCCACTTT. This sequence encodes CASRREGSYNSPLHF. Full variable domain (outside the CDR3, taken from reference TRBV2 and TRBJ1-6): EPEVTQTPSHQVTQMGQEVILRCVPISNHLYFYWYRQILGQKVEFLVSFYNNEISEKSEIFDDQFSVERPDGSNFTLKIRSTKLEDSAMYFCASRREGSYNSPLHFGNGTRLTVT.

J is TRBJ2-5 and V is TRBV11-1; TRBD1 is a possible D gene (7 bases). The CDR3 runs to 15 residues. CDR1 SGHAT and CDR2 FQDESV come from the germline V gene (reference sequence). V lost 2 bases and J lost 3, with 13 bases in between. The chain's CDR3 is CASSLRGRGEETQYF. The CDR3 nucleotides read TGTGCCAGCAGCTTACGTGGCAGGGGGGAAGAGACCCAGTACTTC.

The rearrangement links TRBV6-4 to TRBJ1-2, with D hard to call. Germline values: CDR1 MRHNA, CDR2 SNTAGT. Trimming left V 6 bases short and J 3 bases short, with 17 bases between. CDR3 length equals 15 residues. The CDR3 bases are TGTGCCAGCAGGAGGGCAGCCGGCCCCGACTATGGCTACACCTTC. It yields the protein CASRRAAGPDYGYTF.

This rearrangement joins TRBV14 to TRBJ2-1, with D perhaps matching TRBD1 (6 bases). Deletions cut 4 bases from V and 7 bases from J, with 17 bases between. CDR1 SGHDN and CDR2 FVKESK come from the germline V gene. The CDR3 consists of 15 residues. The CDR3 protein is CASSLTQGLGNEQFF. The CDR3 DNA reads TGTGCCAGCAGCCTGACCCAGGGGCTGGGGAATGAGCAGTTCTTC.